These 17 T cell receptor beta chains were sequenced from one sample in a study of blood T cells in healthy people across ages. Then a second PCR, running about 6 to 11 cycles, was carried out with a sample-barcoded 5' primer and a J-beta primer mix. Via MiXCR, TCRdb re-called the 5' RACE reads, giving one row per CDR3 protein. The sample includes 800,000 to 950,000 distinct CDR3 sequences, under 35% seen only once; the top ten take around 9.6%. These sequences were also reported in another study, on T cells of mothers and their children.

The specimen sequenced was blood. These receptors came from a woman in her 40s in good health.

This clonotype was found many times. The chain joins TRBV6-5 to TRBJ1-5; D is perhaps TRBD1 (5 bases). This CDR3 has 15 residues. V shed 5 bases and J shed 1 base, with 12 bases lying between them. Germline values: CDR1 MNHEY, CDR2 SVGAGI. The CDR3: CASSRQKGSNQPQHF. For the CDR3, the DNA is TGTGCCAGCAGTCGACAAAAGGGGAGCAATCAGCCCCAGCATTTT.

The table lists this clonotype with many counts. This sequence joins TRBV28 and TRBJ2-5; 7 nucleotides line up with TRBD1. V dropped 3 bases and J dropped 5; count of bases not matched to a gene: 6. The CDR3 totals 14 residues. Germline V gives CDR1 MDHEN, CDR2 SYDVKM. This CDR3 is CASSFGQVTETQYF. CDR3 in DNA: TGTGCCAGCAGTTTCGGACAGGTTACGGAGACCCAGTACTTC.

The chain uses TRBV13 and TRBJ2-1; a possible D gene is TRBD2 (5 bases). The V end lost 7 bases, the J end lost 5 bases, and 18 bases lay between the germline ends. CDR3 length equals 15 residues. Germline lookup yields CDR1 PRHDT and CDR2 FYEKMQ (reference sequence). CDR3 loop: CASTMGYGVNNEQFF. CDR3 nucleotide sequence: TGTGCCAGCACCATGGGGTACGGGGTAAACAATGAGCAGTTCTTC.

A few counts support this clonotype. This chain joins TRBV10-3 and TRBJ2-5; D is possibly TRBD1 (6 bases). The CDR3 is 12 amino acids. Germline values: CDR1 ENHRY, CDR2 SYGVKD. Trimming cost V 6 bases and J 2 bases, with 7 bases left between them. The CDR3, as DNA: TGTGCCATCAGCCAGGGGCAAGAGACCCAGTACTTC. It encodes CAISQGQETQYF.

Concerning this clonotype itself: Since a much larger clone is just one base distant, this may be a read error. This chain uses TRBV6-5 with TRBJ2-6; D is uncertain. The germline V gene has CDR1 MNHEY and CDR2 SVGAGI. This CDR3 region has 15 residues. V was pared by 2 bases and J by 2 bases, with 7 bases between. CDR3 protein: CASSYRVTGANVLTF. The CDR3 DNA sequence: TGTGCCAGCAGTTACCGGGTGACTGGGGCCAACGTCCTGACTTTC.

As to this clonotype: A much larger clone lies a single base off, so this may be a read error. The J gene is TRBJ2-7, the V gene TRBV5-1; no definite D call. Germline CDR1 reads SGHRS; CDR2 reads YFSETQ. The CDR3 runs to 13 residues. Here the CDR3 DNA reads TGCGCCAGCAGCTTGGACGAATCCTGCGAGCAGTACTTC. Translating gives CASSLDESCEQYF.

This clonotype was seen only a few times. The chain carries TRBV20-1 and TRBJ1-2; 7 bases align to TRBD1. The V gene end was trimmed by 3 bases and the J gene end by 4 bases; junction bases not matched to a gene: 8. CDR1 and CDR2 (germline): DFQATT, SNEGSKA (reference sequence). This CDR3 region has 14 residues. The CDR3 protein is CSASDIQGTYGYTF. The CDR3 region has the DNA TGCAGTGCTAGCGATATACAGGGGACCTATGGCTACACCTTC.

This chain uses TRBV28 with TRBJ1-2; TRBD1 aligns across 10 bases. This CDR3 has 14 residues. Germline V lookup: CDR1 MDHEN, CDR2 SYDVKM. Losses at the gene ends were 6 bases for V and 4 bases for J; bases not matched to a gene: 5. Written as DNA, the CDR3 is TGTGCCAGCAGGTGGGACAGGGGAAGCTATGGCTACACCTTC. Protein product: CASRWDRGSYGYTF.

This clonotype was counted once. In nucleotides, the CDR3 is TGTGCCAGCAGGGTGACACCAACCTACTCGACAGGGGAGTCCTACGAGCAGTACTTC. This translates into CASRVTPTYSTGESYEQYF. The V call is TRBV28, the J call TRBJ2-7; 8 positions match TRBD1. Germline V gene sequence: CDR1 MDHEN, CDR2 SYDVKM. Losses at the gene ends were 6 bases for V and 1 base for J; bases not matched to a gene: 20. This CDR3 comprises 19 residues.

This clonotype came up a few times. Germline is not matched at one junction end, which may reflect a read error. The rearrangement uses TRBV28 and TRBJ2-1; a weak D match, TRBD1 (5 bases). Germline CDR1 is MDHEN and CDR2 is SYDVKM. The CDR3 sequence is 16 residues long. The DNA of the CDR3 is TGTGCCAGCATTTTATTCAGGGTTCTCGTCTACAATGAGCAGTTCTTC. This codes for CASILFRVLVYNEQFF.

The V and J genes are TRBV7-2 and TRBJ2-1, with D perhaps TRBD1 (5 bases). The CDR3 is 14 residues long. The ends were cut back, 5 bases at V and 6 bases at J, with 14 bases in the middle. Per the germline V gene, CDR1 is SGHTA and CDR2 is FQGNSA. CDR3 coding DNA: TGTGCCAGCAGCCTACAACAGGAAAGCAATGAGCAGTTCTTC. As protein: CASSLQQESNEQFF.

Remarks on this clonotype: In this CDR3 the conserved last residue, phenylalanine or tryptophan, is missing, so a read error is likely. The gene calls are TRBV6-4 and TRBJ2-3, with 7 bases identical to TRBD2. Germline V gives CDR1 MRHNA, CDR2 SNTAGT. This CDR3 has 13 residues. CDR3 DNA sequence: TGTACCAGCAGTAGCGGGAGCACAGATACGCAGTATTCT. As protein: CTSSSGSTDTQYS.

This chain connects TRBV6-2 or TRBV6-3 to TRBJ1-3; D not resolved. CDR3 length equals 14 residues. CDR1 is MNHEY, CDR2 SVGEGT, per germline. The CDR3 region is CATTDPSSGNTIYF. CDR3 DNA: TGTGCAACCACGGACCCCAGCTCTGGAAACACCATATATTTT.

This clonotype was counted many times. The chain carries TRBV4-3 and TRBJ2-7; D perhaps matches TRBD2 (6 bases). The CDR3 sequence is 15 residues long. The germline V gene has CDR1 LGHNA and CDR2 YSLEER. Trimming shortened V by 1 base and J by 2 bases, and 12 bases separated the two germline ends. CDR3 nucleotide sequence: TGCGCCAGCAGCCAAGGAGCCCGGGAGACCTACGAGCAGTACTTC. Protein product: CASSQGARETYEQYF.

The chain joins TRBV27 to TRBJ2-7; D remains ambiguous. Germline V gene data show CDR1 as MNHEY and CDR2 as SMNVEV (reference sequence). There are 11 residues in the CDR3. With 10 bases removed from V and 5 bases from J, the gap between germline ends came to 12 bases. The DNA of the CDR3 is TGTGCCACCTCATTTGGGGACGAGCAGTACTTC. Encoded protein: CATSFGDEQYF.

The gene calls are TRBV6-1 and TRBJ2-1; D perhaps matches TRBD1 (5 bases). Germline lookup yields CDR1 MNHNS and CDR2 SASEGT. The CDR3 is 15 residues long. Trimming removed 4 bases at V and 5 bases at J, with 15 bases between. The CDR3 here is CASSGLDTSNNEQFF. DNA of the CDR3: TGTGCCAGCAGTGGCTTGGACACGTCAAACAATGAGCAGTTCTTC.

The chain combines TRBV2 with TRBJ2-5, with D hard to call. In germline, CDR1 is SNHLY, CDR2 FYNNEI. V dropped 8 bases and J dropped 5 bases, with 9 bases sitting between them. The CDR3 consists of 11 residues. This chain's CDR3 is CASADWETQYF. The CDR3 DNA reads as TGTGCCAGCGCCGATTGGGAGACCCAGTACTTC.